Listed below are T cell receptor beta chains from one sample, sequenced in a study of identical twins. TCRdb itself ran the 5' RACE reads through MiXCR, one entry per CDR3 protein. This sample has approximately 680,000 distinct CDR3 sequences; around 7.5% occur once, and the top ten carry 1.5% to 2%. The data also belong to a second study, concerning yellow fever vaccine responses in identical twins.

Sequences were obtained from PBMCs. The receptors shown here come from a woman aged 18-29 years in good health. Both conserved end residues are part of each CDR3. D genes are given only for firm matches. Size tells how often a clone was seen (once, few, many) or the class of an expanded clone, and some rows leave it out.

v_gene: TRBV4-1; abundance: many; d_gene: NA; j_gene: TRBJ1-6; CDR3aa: CASSQDSSSYNSPLHF; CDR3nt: TGCGCCAGCAGCCAAGATTCGAGCTCCTATAATTCACCCCTCCACTTT
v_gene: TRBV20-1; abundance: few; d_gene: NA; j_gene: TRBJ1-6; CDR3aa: CSASRGAYNSPLHF; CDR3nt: TGCAGTGCTAGTCGGGGCGCGTATAATTCACCCCTCCACTTT
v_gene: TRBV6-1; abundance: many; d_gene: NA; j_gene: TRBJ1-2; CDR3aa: CASSARGYYGYTF; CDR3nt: TGTGCCAGCAGTGCGAGGGGGTACTATGGCTACACCTTC
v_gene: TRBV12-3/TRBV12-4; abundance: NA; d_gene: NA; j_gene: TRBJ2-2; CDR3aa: CASSTRVFGPGELFF; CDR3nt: TGTGCCAGCAGTACCCGCGTATTTGGTCCCGGGGAGCTGTTTTTT
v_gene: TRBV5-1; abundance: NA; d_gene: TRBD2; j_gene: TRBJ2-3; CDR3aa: CASSSVLAGSTDTQYF; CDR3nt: TGCGCCAGCAGCTCAGTACTAGCGGGGAGCACAGATACGCAGTATTTT
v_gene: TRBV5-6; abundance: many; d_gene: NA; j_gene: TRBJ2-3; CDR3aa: CASSPQSTDTQYF; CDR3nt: TGTGCCAGCAGCCCGCAAAGCACAGATACGCAGTATTTT
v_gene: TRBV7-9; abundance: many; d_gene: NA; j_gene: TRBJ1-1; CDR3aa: CASSEFGRPEAFF; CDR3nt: TGTGCCAGCAGCGAATTCGGGAGGCCTGAAGCTTTCTTT
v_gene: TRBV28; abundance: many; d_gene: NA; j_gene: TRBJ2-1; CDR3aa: CASSFRGDEQFF; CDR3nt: TGTGCCAGCAGTTTTCGGGGCGATGAGCAGTTCTTC
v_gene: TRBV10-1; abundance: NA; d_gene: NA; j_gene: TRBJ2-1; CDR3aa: CASSDIGYEQFF; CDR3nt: TGCGCCAGCAGTGATATCGGCTATGAGCAGTTCTTC
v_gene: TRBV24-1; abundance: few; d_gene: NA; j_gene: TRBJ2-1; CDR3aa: CATSDTTVTISSYNEQFF; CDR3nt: TGTGCCACCAGTGATACGACAGTGACGATAAGCTCCTACAATGAGCAGTTCTTC
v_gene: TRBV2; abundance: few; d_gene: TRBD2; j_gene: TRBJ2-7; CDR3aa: CASSEWLAGGPYEQYF; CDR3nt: TGTGCCAGCAGTGAATGGTTAGCGGGAGGACCCTACGAGCAGTACTTC
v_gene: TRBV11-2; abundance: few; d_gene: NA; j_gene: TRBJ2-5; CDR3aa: CASSLARVSQETQYF; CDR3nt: TGTGCCAGCAGCTTAGCCAGGGTCTCGCAAGAGACCCAGTACTTC
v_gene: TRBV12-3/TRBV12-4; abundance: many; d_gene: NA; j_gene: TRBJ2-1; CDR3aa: CASRRGEGYNEQFF; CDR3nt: TGTGCCAGCAGGAGGGGGGAGGGGTACAATGAGCAGTTCTTC
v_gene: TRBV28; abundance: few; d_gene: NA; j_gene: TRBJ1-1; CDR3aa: CASSLGGRSAFF; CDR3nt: TGTGCCAGCAGTTTAGGCGGACGGTCAGCTTTCTTT
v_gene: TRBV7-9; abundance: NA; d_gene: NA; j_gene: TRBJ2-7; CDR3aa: CASSFDGKSYEQYF; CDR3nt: TGTGCCAGCAGCTTCGACGGGAAATCCTACGAGCAGTACTTC
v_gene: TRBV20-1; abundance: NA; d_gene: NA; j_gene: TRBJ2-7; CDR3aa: CSAREKDRPRDEQYF; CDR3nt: TGCAGTGCTAGAGAAAAGGACAGACCCCGGGACGAGCAGTACTTC
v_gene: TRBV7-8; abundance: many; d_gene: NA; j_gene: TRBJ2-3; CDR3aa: CASSHGDKSTDTQYF; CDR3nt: TGTGCCAGCAGCCACGGGGACAAAAGCACAGATACGCAGTATTTT
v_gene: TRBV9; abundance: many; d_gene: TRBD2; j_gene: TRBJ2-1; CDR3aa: CASSENLPGLAGGNEQFF; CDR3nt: TGTGCCAGCAGCGAGAATTTACCGGGACTAGCGGGAGGAAATGAGCAGTTCTTC
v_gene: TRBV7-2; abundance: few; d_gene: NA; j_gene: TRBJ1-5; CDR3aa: CASSLISIRTVPNSNQPQHF; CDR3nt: TGTGCCAGCAGCTTAATCTCTATTCGTACAGTACCTAATAGCAATCAGCCCCAGCATTTT
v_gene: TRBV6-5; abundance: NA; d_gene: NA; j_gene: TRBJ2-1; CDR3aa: CASSYRGAPSNEQFF; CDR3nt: TGTGCCAGCAGTTACCGGGGGGCCCCCTCGAATGAGCAGTTCTTC
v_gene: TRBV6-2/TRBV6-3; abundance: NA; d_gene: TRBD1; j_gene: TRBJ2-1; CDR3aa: CASSTGAGEQFF; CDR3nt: TGTGCCAGCAGCACAGGGGCGGGTGAGCAGTTCTTC
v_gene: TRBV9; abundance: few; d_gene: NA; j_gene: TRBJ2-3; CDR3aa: CASSDPDRNSDTQYF; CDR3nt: TGTGCCAGCAGCGACCCCGACCGTAATTCAGATACGCAGTATTTT
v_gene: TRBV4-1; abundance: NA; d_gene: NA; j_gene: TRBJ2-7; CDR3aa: CASSQGLRAGPYEQYF; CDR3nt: TGCGCCAGCAGCCAAGGTCTTCGGGCGGGGCCCTACGAGCAGTACTTC
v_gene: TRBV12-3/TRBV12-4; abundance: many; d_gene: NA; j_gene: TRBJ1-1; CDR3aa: CASIKTEATEAFF; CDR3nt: TGTGCCAGCATCAAGACAGAGGCAACTGAAGCTTTCTTT
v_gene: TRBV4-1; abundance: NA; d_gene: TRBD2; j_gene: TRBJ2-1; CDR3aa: CASSPPLAGGRGEQFF; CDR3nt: TGCGCCAGCAGCCCCCCCCTCGCGGGAGGCAGAGGTGAGCAGTTCTTC
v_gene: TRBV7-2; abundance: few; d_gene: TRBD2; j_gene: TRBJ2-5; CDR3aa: CASSSGTSEQETQYF; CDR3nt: TGTGCCAGCAGCTCCGGGACTAGCGAACAAGAGACCCAGTACTTC
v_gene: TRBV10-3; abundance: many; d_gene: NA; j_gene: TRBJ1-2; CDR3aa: CAISESDRFNYGYTF; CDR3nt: TGTGCCATCAGTGAGTCAGACAGGTTTAACTATGGCTACACCTTC
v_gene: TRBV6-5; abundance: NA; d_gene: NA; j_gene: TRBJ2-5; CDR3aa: CASSYSSGFNQETQYF; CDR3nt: TGTGCCAGCAGTTACTCGAGCGGGTTTAACCAAGAGACCCAGTACTTC
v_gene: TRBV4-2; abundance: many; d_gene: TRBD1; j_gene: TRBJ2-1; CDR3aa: CASKQGDSYNEQFF; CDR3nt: TGTGCCAGCAAGCAGGGGGATTCCTACAATGAGCAGTTCTTC
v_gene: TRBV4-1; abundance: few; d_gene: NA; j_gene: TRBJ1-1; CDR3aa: CASSQDWVSEAFF; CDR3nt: TGCGCCAGCAGCCAAGATTGGGTGAGTGAAGCTTTCTTT
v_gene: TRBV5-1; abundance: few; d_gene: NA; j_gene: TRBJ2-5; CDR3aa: CASSLSLGPGETQYF; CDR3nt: TGCGCCAGCAGCTTGAGTCTGGGCCCAGGGGAGACCCAGTACTTC
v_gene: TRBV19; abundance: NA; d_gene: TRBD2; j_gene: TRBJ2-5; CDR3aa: CASSISGGRWETQYF; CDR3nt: TGTGCCAGTAGTATTTCTGGCGGGAGGTGGGAGACCCAGTACTTC
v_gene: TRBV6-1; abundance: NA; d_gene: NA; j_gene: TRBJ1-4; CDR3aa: CASSEAGPATNEKLFF; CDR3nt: TGTGCCAGCAGTGAAGCTGGTCCGGCAACTAATGAAAAACTGTTTTTT
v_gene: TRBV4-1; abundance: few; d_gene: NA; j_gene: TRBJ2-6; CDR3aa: CASSQDSLSGANVLTF; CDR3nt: TGCGCCAGCAGCCAAGATTCCCTCTCTGGGGCCAACGTCCTGACTTTC
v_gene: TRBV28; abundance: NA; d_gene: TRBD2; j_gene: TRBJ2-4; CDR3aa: CASSLSEGRDIQYF; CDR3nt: TGTGCCAGCAGTTTATCGGAGGGGAGGGACATTCAGTACTTC
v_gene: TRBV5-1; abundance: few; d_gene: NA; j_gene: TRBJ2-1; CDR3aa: CASSLTAGPYNEQFF; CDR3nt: TGCGCCAGCAGCTTAACGGCCGGACCCTACAATGAGCAGTTCTTC
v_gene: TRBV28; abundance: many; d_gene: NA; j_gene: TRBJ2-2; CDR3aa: CASSSDFHPNTGELFF; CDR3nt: TGTGCCAGCAGTTCGGACTTCCACCCGAACACCGGGGAGCTGTTTTTT
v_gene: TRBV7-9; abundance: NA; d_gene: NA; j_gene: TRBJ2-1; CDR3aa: CASSKHGTHNEQFF; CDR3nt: TGTGCCAGCAGCAAGCACGGGACTCACAATGAGCAGTTCTTC
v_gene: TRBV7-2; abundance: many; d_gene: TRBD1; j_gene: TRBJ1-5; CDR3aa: CASSLHTGGNQPQHF; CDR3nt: TGTGCCAGCAGCTTACATACAGGGGGAAATCAGCCCCAGCATTTT
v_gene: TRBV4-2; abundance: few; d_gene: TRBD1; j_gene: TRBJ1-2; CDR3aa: CASSQVDRGLGYTF; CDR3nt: TGTGCCAGCAGCCAAGTAGACAGGGGGCTTGGCTACACCTTC
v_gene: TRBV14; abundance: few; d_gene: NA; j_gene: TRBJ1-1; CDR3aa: CASSQALSGTEAFF; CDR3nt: TGTGCCAGCAGCCAAGCACTCTCTGGGACTGAAGCTTTCTTT
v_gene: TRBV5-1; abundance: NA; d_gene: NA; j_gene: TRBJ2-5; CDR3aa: CASSLFRTQYF; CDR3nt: TGCGCCAGCAGCCTCTTTCGGACCCAGTACTTC
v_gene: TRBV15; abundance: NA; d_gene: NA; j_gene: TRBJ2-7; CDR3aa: CATSRGFFAPYEQYF; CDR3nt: TGTGCCACCAGCAGAGGCTTTTTTGCCCCCTACGAGCAGTACTTC
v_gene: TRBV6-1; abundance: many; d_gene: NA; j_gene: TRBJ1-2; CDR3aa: CASTPGYNYGYTF; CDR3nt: TGTGCCAGCACCCCAGGCTACAACTATGGCTACACCTTC
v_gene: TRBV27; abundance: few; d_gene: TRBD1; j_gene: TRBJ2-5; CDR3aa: CASSSTTGTGWETQYF; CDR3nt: TGTGCCAGCAGTTCAACAACCGGGACAGGGTGGGAGACCCAGTACTTC
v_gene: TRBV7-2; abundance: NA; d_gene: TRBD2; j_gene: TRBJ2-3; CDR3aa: CASNLSGGGTDTQYF; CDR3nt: TGTGCCAGCAACCTGTCGGGGGGGGGCACAGATACGCAGTATTTT
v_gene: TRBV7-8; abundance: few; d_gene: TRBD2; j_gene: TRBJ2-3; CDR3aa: CASSPSGTRTDTQYF; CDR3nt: TGTGCCAGCAGCCCGAGCGGGACTCGCACAGATACGCAGTATTTT
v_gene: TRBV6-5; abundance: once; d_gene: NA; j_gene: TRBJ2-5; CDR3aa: CASSYTAQETQYF; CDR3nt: TGTGCCAGCAGTTACACAGCTCAAGAGACCCAGTACTTC
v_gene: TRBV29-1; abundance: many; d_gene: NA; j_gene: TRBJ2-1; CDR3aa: CSVMLTASNEQFF; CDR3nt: TGCAGCGTGATGTTGACAGCTTCGAATGAGCAGTTCTTC
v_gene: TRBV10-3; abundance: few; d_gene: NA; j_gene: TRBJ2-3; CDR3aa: CAISGGSPGDTQYF; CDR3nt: TGTGCCATCAGTGGTGGCAGCCCTGGGGATACGCAGTATTTT